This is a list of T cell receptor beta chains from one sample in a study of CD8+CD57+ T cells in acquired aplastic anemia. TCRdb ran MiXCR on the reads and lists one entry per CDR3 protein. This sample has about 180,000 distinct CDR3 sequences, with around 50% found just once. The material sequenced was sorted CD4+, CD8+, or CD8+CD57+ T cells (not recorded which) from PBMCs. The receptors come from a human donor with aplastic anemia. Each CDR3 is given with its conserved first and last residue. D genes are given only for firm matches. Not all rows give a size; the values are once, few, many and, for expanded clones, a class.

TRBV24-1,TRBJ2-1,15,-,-,TGTGCCACCAGTGACCCCGCCGGGACCGGAGGTGAGCAGTTCTTC,CATSDPAGTGGEQFF
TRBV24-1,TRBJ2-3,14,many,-,TGTGCCACCAGTATAGACGGGGGCACAGATACGCAGTATTTT,CATSIDGGTDTQYF
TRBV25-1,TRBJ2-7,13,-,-,TGTGCCAGCGAGGGGCAGGGATCCTACGAGCGGTACTTC,CASEGQGSYERYF
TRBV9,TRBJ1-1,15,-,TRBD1,TGTGCCAGCAGCGGACCGGGACAGGGGAACACTGAAGCTTTCTTT,CASSGPGQGNTEAFF
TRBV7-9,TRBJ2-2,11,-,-,TGTGCCAGCAAAGGATTAGGGGAGCTGTTTTTT,CASKGLGELFF
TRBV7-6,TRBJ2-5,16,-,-,TGTGCCAGCAGCTTAGCCCACGGGGGGCTCGAAGAGACCCAGTACTTC,CASSLAHGGLEETQYF
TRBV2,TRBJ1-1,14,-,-,TGTGCCAGCAGTGAAGAGGGGCGGGGGACTGAAGCTTTCTTT,CASSEEGRGTEAFF
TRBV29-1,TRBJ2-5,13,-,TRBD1,TGCAGCGTTGCGGACAGGGGGATCGAGACCCAGTACTTC,CSVADRGIETQYF
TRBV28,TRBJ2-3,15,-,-,TGTGCCAGCAGTTCCCAGGGGGGTGGGACAGATACGCAGTATTTT,CASSSQGGGTDTQYF
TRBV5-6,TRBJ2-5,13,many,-,TGTGCCAGCAGCAACAGGGCCCAAGAGACCCAGTACTTC,CASSNRAQETQYF
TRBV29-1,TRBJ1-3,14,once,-,TGCAGCGTTGAAGTAACCGGCGATGAGAACACCATATATTTT,CSVEVTGDENTIYF
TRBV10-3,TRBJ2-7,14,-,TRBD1,TGTGCCGTCTCAAACAGGGGGGAAACCTACGAGCAGTACTTC,CAVSNRGETYEQYF
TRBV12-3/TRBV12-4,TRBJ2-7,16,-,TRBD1,TGTGCCAGCAGTTTCGGACAGGGGGTTTCAGGCTACGAGCAGTACTTC,CASSFGQGVSGYEQYF
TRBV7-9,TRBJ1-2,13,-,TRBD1,TGTGCCAGCAGCGCGGACAGGGTGTCCGGCTACACCTTC,CASSADRVSGYTF
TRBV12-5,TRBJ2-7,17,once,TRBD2,TGTGCTAGTGGTTTTACCTCCGGGACTAGCCAAAACTACGAGCAGTACTTC,CASGFTSGTSQNYEQYF
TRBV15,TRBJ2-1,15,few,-,TGTGCCACCAGCAGAATACAGGGCCTCTTCAATGAGCAGTTCTTC,CATSRIQGLFNEQFF
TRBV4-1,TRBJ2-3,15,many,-,TGCGCCAGCAGCCAAGACCCGATGGGGACAGATACGCAGTATTTT,CASSQDPMGTDTQYF
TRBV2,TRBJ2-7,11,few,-,TGTGCCACGGGGCAGTTCAACGAGCAGTACTTC,CATGQFNEQYF
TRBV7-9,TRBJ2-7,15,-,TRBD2,TGTGCCAGCAGCTCGGCCGGGACTAGTCATAACGAGCAGTACTTC,CASSSAGTSHNEQYF
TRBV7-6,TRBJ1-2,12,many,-,TGTGCCAGCAGCTCTCAGGGGAGTGGCTACACCTTC,CASSSQGSGYTF
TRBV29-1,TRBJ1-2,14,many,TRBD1,TGCAGCGTTGGGGGGGGACAGGGGGACTATGGCTACACCTTC,CSVGGGQGDYGYTF
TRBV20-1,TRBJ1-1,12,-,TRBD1,TGCAGTGCTGCAGGGGGCACGACTGAAGCTTTCTTT,CSAAGGTTEAFF
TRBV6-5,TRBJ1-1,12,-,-,TGTGCCAGCAGTTACGGGAGGACAGAAGCTTTCTTT,CASSYGRTEAFF
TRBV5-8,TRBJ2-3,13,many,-,TGTGCCAGCAGCTTTGGGGGCACAGATACGCAGTATTTT,CASSFGGTDTQYF
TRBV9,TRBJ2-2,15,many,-,TGTGCCAGCAGCGCACCAGGGCTATGGACCGGGGAGCTGTTTTTT,CASSAPGLWTGELFF
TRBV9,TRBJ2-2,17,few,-,TGTGCCAGCAGCGCGGCGTTAAAAGGGGAAAACACCGGGGAGCTGTTTTTT,CASSAALKGENTGELFF
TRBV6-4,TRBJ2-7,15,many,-,TGTGCCAGCAGCCCCCCGCCATTGGGGTCCTACGAGCAGTACTTC,CASSPPPLGSYEQYF
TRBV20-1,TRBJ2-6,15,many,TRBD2,TGCAGTGCTAGTGACGGGGGGGCCGGGGCCAACGTCCTGACTTTC,CSASDGGAGANVLTF
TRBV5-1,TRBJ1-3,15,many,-,TGCGCCAGCAGCTTGACGCCCGACTCTGGAAACACCATATATTTT,CASSLTPDSGNTIYF
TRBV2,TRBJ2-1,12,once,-,TGTGCCAGCAGTGGATGGGACTATGAGCAGTTCTTC,CASSGWDYEQFF
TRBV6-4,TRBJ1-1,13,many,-,TGTGCCAGCAGTGTAACGGGGAACACTGAAGCTTTCTTT,CASSVTGNTEAFF
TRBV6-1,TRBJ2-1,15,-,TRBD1,TGTGCCAGCAGTAAAGGACAGGGGGCTAGCAATGAGCAGTTCTTC,CASSKGQGASNEQFF
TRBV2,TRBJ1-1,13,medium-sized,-,TGTGCCAGCAGTGATTTGATAAACACTGAAGCTTTCTTT,CASSDLINTEAFF
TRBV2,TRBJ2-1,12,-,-,TGTGCCAGCAGATCAGGGGTCCGGGAGCAGTTCTTC,CASRSGVREQFF
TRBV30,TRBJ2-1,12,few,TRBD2,TGTGCCTGGAAGAGCGGGGCAGCTGAGCAGTTCTTC,CAWKSGAAEQFF
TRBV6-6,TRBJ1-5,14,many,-,TGTGCCAGCAGTTACGGGGGTAGCAATCAGCCCCAGCATTTT,CASSYGGSNQPQHF
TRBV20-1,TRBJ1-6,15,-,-,TGCAGTGCCCCGGCAGACTCCTATGGGGATTCACCCCTCCACTTT,CSAPADSYGDSPLHF
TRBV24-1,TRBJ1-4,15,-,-,TGTGCCACCAGCTTGGGACAAGCAACTAATGAAAAACTGTTTTTT,CATSLGQATNEKLFF
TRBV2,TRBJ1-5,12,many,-,TGTGCCAGCAGTGGATATAATCAGCCCCAGCATTTT,CASSGYNQPQHF
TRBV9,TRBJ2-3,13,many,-,TGTGCCAGCAGCGTAGAGGGACTAGATACGCAGTATTTT,CASSVEGLDTQYF
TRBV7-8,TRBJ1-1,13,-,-,TGTGCCAGCAGCTGGATAGGGATTACTGAAGCTTTCTTT,CASSWIGITEAFF
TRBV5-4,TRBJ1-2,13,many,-,TGTGCCAGCAGCCCCAAGGACACATATGGCTACACCTTC,CASSPKDTYGYTF
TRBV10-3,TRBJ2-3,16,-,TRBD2,TGTGCCATCAGTGAGTCCACTAGCGGGAAGGCTGATACGCAGTATTTT,CAISESTSGKADTQYF
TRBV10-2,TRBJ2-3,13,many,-,TGCGCCAGCAGTGAGTCGACCAGGGGTACGCAGTATTTT,CASSESTRGTQYF